The 19 T cell receptor beta chains listed next were all sequenced from one sample in a study of PD-1 blockade in classical Hodgkin lymphoma. Assay used: immunoSEQ multiplex PCR; TCRdb lists only in-frame clones, some missing. The data show about 32,000 clones, around 85% seen once. Time point reported: cycle 4 day 1 (C4D1), after less than 7 weeks of nivolumab. Every patient relapsed after autologous stem cell transplantation, and brentuximab vedotin exposure varied. This specimen consisted of peripheral blood mononuclear cells (PBMCs), obtained before the fourth cycle of nivolumab. Receptors were obtained from a human donor with classical Hodgkin lymphoma.

The CDR3 region is CASSPQNQPQHF. In DNA form, the CDR3 reads TGTGCCAGCAGCCCACAGAATCAGCCCCAGCATTTT. The rearrangement joins TRBV7-2 to TRBJ1-5; D is undetermined. The length of the CDR3 is 12 residues. Looked up from germline, CDR1 is SGHTA and CDR2 is FQGNSA. V lost 5 bases and J lost 4, with 6 bases in between.

This clone turned up a few times. CDR3 loop: CATSPGPRSDQPQHF. The CDR3, as DNA: TGTGCCACCAGCCCGGGTCCAAGGTCGGATCAGCCCCAGCATTTT. The gene calls are TRBV15 and TRBJ1-5, with D unclear. This CDR3 region has 15 residues. With 5 bases removed from V and 5 bases from J, the gap between germline ends came to 16 bases. Germline CDR1 LNHNV, CDR2 YYDKDF (reference sequence).

The chain employs TRBV2 and TRBJ2-7; 7 bases align to TRBD1. V was clipped by 7 bases and J by 3 bases; unmatched bases: 3. This CDR3 is built from 12 residues. Germline-derived CDR1 and CDR2 are SNHLY and FYNNEI. Here the CDR3 reads CASNRDSYEQYV. The DNA for the CDR3 is TGTGCCAGCAACCGGGACAGCTACGAGCAGTACGTC.

CDR3 loop: CASSPGTSGKNEQFF. The CDR3 region has the DNA TGTGCCAGCAGTCCCGGGACTAGCGGGAAAAATGAGCAGTTCTTC. V and J are TRBV6-5 and TRBJ2-1; 13 bases line up with TRBD2. CDR3 length: 15 amino acids. Germline V gene lookup returns CDR1 MNHEY and CDR2 SVGAGI. V lost 5 bases, J lost 7 bases, and 5 bases stayed unmatched.

This clone has only a few counts. The chain combines TRBV2 with TRBJ1-2; 9 bases map to TRBD1. V lost 6 bases, J lost 4 bases, and 3 bases stayed unmatched. CDR3 size: 13 residues. The V gene's germline CDR1 is SNHLY and CDR2 FYNNEI. The chain's CDR3 is CASRSDRGYGYTF. The DNA of the CDR3 is TGTGCCAGCAGATCGGACAGGGGCTATGGCTACACCTTC.

V is TRBV9 and J is TRBJ2-1; D unresolved. CDR3 length: 15 amino acids. Germline V gives CDR1 SGDLS, CDR2 YYNGEE. Trimming shortened V by 4 bases and J by 6 bases, and 17 bases separated the two germline ends. The CDR3 bases are TGTGCCAGCAGCCCCTGGCCCGACCTGATCAATGAGCAGTTCTTC. This encodes CASSPWPDLINEQFF.

This clone was detected only once. The V call is TRBV7-9, the J call TRBJ1-1; D is unclear. The CDR3 runs to 14 residues. Per the germline V gene, CDR1 is SEHNR and CDR2 is FQNEAQ (reference sequence). V lost 5 bases, J lost 5 bases, and 15 bases lay in between. Here the CDR3 DNA reads TGTGCCAGCAGCCGTCGCGGGAAAGGGACTGAAGCTTTCTTT. Translating gives CASSRRGKGTEAFF.

By sample fraction, this clone is medium-sized (0.01 to 0.1%). This sequence joins TRBV6-1 and TRBJ2-2; D not certain. Trimming stripped 6 bases from V and 6 bases from J, with 5 bases between. This CDR3 is built from 11 residues. Looked up from germline, CDR1 is MNHNS and CDR2 is SASEGT. For the CDR3, the DNA is TGTGCCAGCAGAGCCCCCGGGGAGCTGTTTTTT. It encodes CASRAPGELFF.

The V call is TRBV7-9, the J call TRBJ2-5, with a possible D match to TRBD1 (6 bases). Between the trimmed V and J ends, which lost 1 base and 2 bases, there was a span of 11 bases. Germline V CDR1 and CDR2: SEHNR, FQNEAQ (reference sequence). The length of the CDR3 is 15 residues. CDR3 DNA: TGTGCCAGCAGCTTAGTCCCTCAGGGGCAAGAGACCCAGTACTTC. It encodes CASSLVPQGQETQYF. Based on the CDR3 plus reference TRBV7-9 and TRBJ2-5, the full variable domain is DTGVSQNPRHKITKRGQNVTFRCDPISEHNRLYWYRQTLGQGPEFLTYFQNEAQLEKSRLLSDRFSAERPKGSFSTLEIQRTEQGDSAMYLCASSLVPQGQETQYFGPGTRLLVL.

This clone has a single count. The V gene is TRBV27, the J gene TRBJ1-4, with TRBD1 matching 7 bases. CDR3 length: 13 amino acids. Trimming cost V 5 bases and J 8 bases; bases outside gene matches: 5. CDR1 and CDR2 from the germline V gene are MNHEY and SMNVEV (reference sequence). CDR3 sequence reads: CASSGSGGEKLFF. The CDR3 nucleotides are TGTGCCAGCAGTGGTTCAGGGGGGGAAAAACTGTTTTTT.

The chain couples TRBV14 to TRBJ2-2; the D gene is possibly TRBD1 (5 bases). Deletions cut 4 bases from V and 6 bases from J, with 9 bases between. Germline V gene lookup returns CDR1 SGHDN and CDR2 FVKESK. This CDR3 has 13 amino acids. The CDR3 coding sequence is TGTGCCAGCAGCCGTCCAGGGTCCGGGGAGCTGTTTTTT. It is translated as CASSRPGSGELFF.

This sequence joins TRBV27 and TRBJ1-1, with 8 bases matching TRBD1. V shed 8 bases and J 0 bases; nucleotides not matched to a gene: 5. The CDR3 loop spans 14 amino acids. The germline V gene encodes CDR1 MNHEY and CDR2 SMNVEV (reference sequence). The CDR3 sequence: CASRKTGVNTEAFF. For the CDR3, the DNA is TGTGCCAGCCGCAAGACAGGGGTGAACACTGAAGCTTTCTTT.

The chain recombines TRBV10-3 with TRBJ2-2; 13 nucleotides line up with TRBD2. Per germline, CDR1 ENHRY and CDR2 SYGVKD. Trimming took 6 bases from V and 1 from J; bases not matched to a gene: 2. The CDR3 is made up of 16 amino acids. The CDR3 coding sequence is TGTGCCATCAGCTGGACTAGCGGGAGGAACACCGGGGAGCTGTTTTTT. It is translated as CAISWTSGRNTGELFF.

V usage is TRBV11-3 and J usage is TRBJ1-2; 8 nucleotides agree with TRBD1. V gave up 5 bases and J gave up 0 bases; unmatched junction bases: 5. This CDR3 contains 15 residues. Germline CDR1 is SGHNT and CDR2 is YENEEA. CDR3 amino acids: CASSRRTGPNYGYTF. For the CDR3, the DNA is TGTGCCAGCAGCCGCCGGACAGGGCCTAACTATGGCTACACCTTC. Drawing the rest from reference TRBV11-3 and TRBJ1-2, the complete variable domain is EAGVVQSPRYKIIEKKQPVAFWCNPISGHNTLYWYLQNLGQGPELLIRYENEEAVDDSQLPKDRFSAERLKGVDSTLKIQPAELGDSAVYLCASSRRTGPNYGYTFGSGTRLTVV.

This clone came up a few times. The chain carries TRBV7-6 and TRBJ2-1; 12 bases line up with TRBD2. V gave up 4 bases and J gave up 7 bases; unmatched junction bases: 11. The germline CDR1 and CDR2 sequences are SGHVS and FNYEAQ. This CDR3 region has 17 residues. The CDR3 here is CASSSTSGREGRNEQFF. CDR3 nucleotides: TGTGCCAGCAGCTCGACTAGCGGGAGAGAGGGGAGGAATGAGCAGTTCTTC.

The chain employs TRBV28 and TRBJ2-2; 7 bases fit TRBD2. Germline-derived CDR1 and CDR2 are MDHEN and SYDVKM. The CDR3 extends over 14 amino acids. V dropped 6 bases and J dropped 0; count of bases not matched to a gene: 1. The DNA for the CDR3 is TGTGCCAGCAGAAGCGGGACGAACACCGGGGAGCTGTTTTTT. This translates into CASRSGTNTGELFF. Drawing the rest from reference TRBV28 and TRBJ2-2, the complete variable domain is DVKVTQSSRYLVKRTGEKVFLECVQDMDHENMFWYRQDPGLGLRLIYFSYDVKMKEKGDIPEGYSVSREKKERFSLILESASTNQTSMYLCASRSGTNTGELFFGEGSRLTVL.

The chain uses TRBV28 and TRBJ2-1; 7 bases agree with TRBD2. Germline lookup yields CDR1 MDHEN and CDR2 SYDVKM. This CDR3 has 11 residues. V trimming: 8 bases; J trimming: 6 bases; junction bases outside the gene matches: 1. CDR3 DNA sequence: TGTGCCAGCCTAGCGGTCAATGAGCAGTTCTTC. Protein product: CASLAVNEQFF.

This clone has a single count. The genes are TRBV28 and TRBJ1-2; unclear D gene. From germline, CDR1 is MDHEN and CDR2 SYDVKM. V was trimmed by 6 bases and J by 7 bases, leaving 18 bases between them. The CDR3 covers 14 residues. The CDR3 reads CASSNSGREGGYTF. The CDR3 DNA follows: TGTGCCAGCAGCAACTCCGGACGGGAGGGTGGCTACACCTTC.

This clone was picked up one time. This chain connects TRBV18 to TRBJ2-2; TRBD1 agrees at 7 bases. CDR1 KGHSH and CDR2 LQKENI come from the germline V gene. V dropped 2 bases and J dropped 4; count of bases not matched to a gene: 10. There are 17 residues in the CDR3. CDR3 nucleotide sequence: TGTGCCAGCTCACCAATCGAATCAGGGGGACCCACCGGGGAGCTGTTTTTT. It translates to CASSPIESGGPTGELFF.